These 10 T cell receptor beta chains came from one sample sequenced in a study of human T cells and chemical hapten exposure. In TCRdb, the RACE reads were re-called with MiXCR into one record per CDR3 protein. The repertoire includes about 120,000 distinct CDR3 sequences, roughly an eighth of them detected once, and 0.92% sits in the top ten. Time point of the sample: patch test 1, 2 weeks after DPC sensitization. This sample's treatment: therapeutic diphenylcyclopropenone sensitization with weekly scalp DPC. Source: whole blood, taken in connection with sensitization to the hapten diphenylcyclopropenone (DPC). The receptors here all came from a young man with alopecia areata. Some clones in this sample may be carry-over from other donors' samples.

This clonotype showed up just a few times. The rearrangement links TRBV24-1 to TRBJ1-1, with TRBD1 identical over 9 bases. V was pared by 9 bases and J by 5 bases, with 12 bases of the junction left unmatched. The CDR3 contains 15 residues. CDR1 is KGHDR, CDR2 SFDVKD, per germline. CDR3 coding DNA: TGTGCCACCCAGGGACAGGGAGAAGTTCGGACTGAAGCTTTCTTT. Protein product: CATQGQGEVRTEAFF.

In this sample, this clonotype turned up a few times. The gene calls are TRBV11-3 and TRBJ2-2; no definite D call. Germline V gene lookup returns CDR1 SGHNT and CDR2 YENEEA. This CDR3 has 13 amino acids. V was pared by 3 bases and J by 5 bases, with 7 bases between. CDR3 loop: CASSLETTGELFF. The CDR3 DNA follows: TGTGCCAGCAGCTTGGAGACTACCGGGGAGCTGTTTTTT. Full variable domain (missing parts from reference TRBV11-3 and TRBJ2-2): EAGVVQSPRYKIIEKKQPVAFWCNPISGHNTLYWYLQNLGQGPELLIRYENEEAVDDSQLPKDRFSAERLKGVDSTLKIQPAELGDSAVYLCASSLETTGELFFGEGSRLTVL.

This clonotype was detected only a few times. V usage is TRBV11-2 and J usage is TRBJ2-1; D gene ambiguous. The V end lost 0 bases, the J end lost 9 bases, and 12 bases lay between the germline ends. Germline loops: CDR1 SGHAT, CDR2 FQNNGV. The CDR3 runs 14 residues. The CDR3 spells CASSLESLGREQFF. CDR3 nucleotides: TGTGCCAGCAGCTTAGAGTCGCTAGGCCGTGAGCAGTTCTTC.

This rearrangement joins TRBV4-1 to TRBJ2-1; tentatively, D is TRBD1 (6 bases). V gave up 0 bases and J gave up 8 bases, with 17 bases separating them. The CDR3 covers 16 residues. Germline assignment: CDR1 MGHRA and CDR2 YSYEKL. The CDR3 DNA sequence: TGCGCCAGCAGCCAAGAGGGGAGTGAGGGGGTACATGAGCAGTTCTTC. It translates to CASSQEGSEGVHEQFF.

This rearrangement joins TRBV11-2 to TRBJ1-2, with 7 bases identical to TRBD1. CDR1 is SGHAT, CDR2 FQNNGV, per germline. The CDR3 runs 15 residues. The V and J ends lost 6 bases and 8 bases, in that order; junction bases with no gene match: 15. CDR3 nucleotides: TGTGCCAGCAGGGCCTTGAGACAGGGTAGCCGCGGCTACACCTTC. The encoded protein is CASRALRQGSRGYTF. The full variable domain, its missing parts supplied by reference TRBV11-2 and TRBJ1-2, is EAGVAQSPRYKIIEKRQSVAFWCNPISGHATLYWYQQILGQGPKLLIQFQNNGVVDDSQLPKDRFSAERLKGVDSTLKIQPAKLEDSAVYLCASRALRQGSRGYTFGSGTRLTVV.

This clonotype was counted only a few times. The rearrangement links TRBV4-2 to TRBJ2-3, with D unresolved. Trimming took 1 base from V and 4 from J, leaving 3 bases between them. Germline-derived CDR1 and CDR2 are LGHNA and YNFKEQ. The CDR3 is 12 amino acids. Written as DNA, the CDR3 is TGTGCCAGCAGCCAAGCTTCAGATACGCAGTATTTT. As protein: CASSQASDTQYF.

This clonotype has a handful of counts. This chain links TRBV18 with TRBJ2-7; D possibly corresponds to TRBD1 (6 bases). This CDR3 comprises 17 residues. CDR1 and CDR2 from the germline V gene are KGHSH and LQKENI. The V end lost 3 bases, the J end lost 2 bases, and 20 bases lay between the germline ends. The CDR3 DNA reads as TGTGCCAGCTCACCGCCAAGACGGGGATCAGGGGCCTACGAGCAGTACTTC. It yields the protein CASSPPRRGSGAYEQYF.

The J gene is TRBJ2-4, the V gene TRBV28, with 11 bases that match TRBD1. Germline loops: CDR1 MDHEN, CDR2 SYDVKM. J gave up 2 bases and V 5 bases, and 5 bases lay outside the gene matches. The CDR3 length is 16 residues. CDR3 nucleotides: TGTGCCAGCAGTCTAAGGACAGGGGGCACCAAAAACATTCAGTACTTC. Translation gives CASSLRTGGTKNIQYF.

This clonotype was seen at least ten times. The chain employs TRBV20-1 and TRBJ1-1, with D uncertain. CDR3 length: 12 amino acids. CDR1 DFQATT and CDR2 SNEGSKA come from the germline V gene (reference sequence). Trimming pared 1 base from V and 3 bases from J, leaving 6 bases between. The chain's CDR3 is CSARGGDTEAFF. CDR3 nucleotide sequence: TGCAGTGCTAGAGGCGGGGACACTGAAGCTTTCTTT.

This chain links TRBV7-9 with TRBJ2-2, with D possibly matching TRBD1 (6 bases). V was cut by 0 bases and J by 6 bases, with 14 bases left in between. Germline CDR1 SEHNR, CDR2 FQNEAQ (reference sequence). This CDR3 is built from 16 residues. The CDR3: CASSLAVDRGSGELFF. The CDR3 DNA reads as TGTGCCAGCAGCTTAGCGGTGGATAGGGGGTCCGGGGAGCTGTTTTTT.